The present T cell receptor beta chain was sequenced within a study of blood T cell repertoires in COVID-19 (dated by TCRdb to the early 2020s). About the study as a whole: Samples from collaborators originated in the United States, Italy and Spain and spanned both the acute and convalescent phases of COVID-19. The material from the prospective study consisted of cDNA or gDNA derived from T cells, B-cell-depleted T cells, or PBMCs. The dataset comprised deeply sampled blood TCRbeta repertoires from subjects exposed to, actively infected with, or recovered from COVID-19. The repertoires were released in a freely available public database intended as a resource for research on the immune response to SARS-CoV-2. The samples were drawn from the first 160 participants of the ongoing ImmuneRACE study and from some 1,300 subjects provided by 6 global collaborators. Nearly every sample came with metadata listing a de-identified subject ID, COVID-19 status, age in years and sex. Where available, HLA class I and class II types were taken from metadata supplied by the sample provider and were not determined by assay-based typing. On the study overall, not on this receptor specifically: Clinical and demographic metadata were provided uncurated, with the amount varying by source and participant.

The CDR3, from cysteine to phenylalanine, totals 14 residues. CDR3 DNA only is kept here, 42 bases in frame from base 1. Trimming at the junction amounts to 8 bases on V and 9 bases on J, and the germline ends lie 21 bases apart. Based on the germline V gene (reference sequence), the CDR1 and CDR2 sequences are WNHNN and SYGVQD. Participants in the prospective study were aged roughly 18 to 89 years, lived in approximately 26 United States geographic areas, and enrolled through a virtual design. In the prospective study, cohorts were assigned on the basis of participant-reported clinical history obtained from a screening survey and a study questionnaire. ImmuneRACE Cohort 3 recovered participants were defined by two consecutive negative NP/OP PCR tests, healthcare professional clearance, or symptom resolution. Mobile phlebotomists in the prospective study collected whole blood, serum and a nasopharyngeal or oropharyngeal swab from every participant. Over a roughly 2-month period, participants in the prospective study had the option of providing additional blood draws and questionnaires. Before DNA extraction, blood samples from the prospective study were shipped at room temperature or frozen.

About this clone itself: The clone's antigen remains unknown. Base-call qualities are not available, and no considerably larger clone is one nucleotide away.

TCRbeta CDR3 regions were amplified from genomic DNA by means of the immunoSEQ Assay, a bias-controlled multiplex PCR. In the authors' own workflow: The number of nucleated cells in each sample was estimated by amplification of reference gene primers within the assay. Sequence reads were collapsed and filtered to measure the absolute abundance of every unique TCRbeta CDR3 rearrangement. Productive Simpson clonality was computed per sample as the square root of Simpson's diversity index over productive rearrangements. TCRdb's version of the immuneACCESS table is confined to in-frame rearrangements and falls short of the full clone set. An unresolved V gene accounts for under half of the shortfall where checked; the remainder is of unknown origin. V, J and clone size are those of that table, while D and trimming were read from the DNA. Recorded for this sample are about 160,000 clones; roughly 90% of them occurred a single time. The ten top clones hold more than 6.5% of the sample.

Material for sequencing was PBMCs or T cells enriched from blood (not recorded which). The chain joins TRBV10-1 to TRBJ2-3; the best D guess is TRBD1, with 6 bases matching. The receptor's source is a woman aged 50 to 60 who had recovered from COVID-19. The DNA reads TGCGCCAGCTCCTTATGGAAGGGGACAACCACGCAGTATTTT. This gives the protein CASSLWKGTTTQYF.